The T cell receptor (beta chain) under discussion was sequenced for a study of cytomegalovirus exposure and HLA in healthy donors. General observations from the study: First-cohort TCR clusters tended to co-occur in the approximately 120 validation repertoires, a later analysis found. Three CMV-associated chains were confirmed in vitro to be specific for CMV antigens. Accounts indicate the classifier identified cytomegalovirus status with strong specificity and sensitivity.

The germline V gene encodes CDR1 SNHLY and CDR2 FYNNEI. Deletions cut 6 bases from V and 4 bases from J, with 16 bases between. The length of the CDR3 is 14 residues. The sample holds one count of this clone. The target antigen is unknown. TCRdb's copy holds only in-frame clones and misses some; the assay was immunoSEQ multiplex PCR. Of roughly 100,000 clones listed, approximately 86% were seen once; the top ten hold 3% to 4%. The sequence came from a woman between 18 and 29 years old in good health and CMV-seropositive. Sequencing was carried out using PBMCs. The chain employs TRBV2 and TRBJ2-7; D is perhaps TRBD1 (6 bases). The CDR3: CASRRSTGSYEQYF. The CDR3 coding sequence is TGTGCCAGCAGACGAAGCACAGGGTCTTACGAGCAGTACTTC.